This T cell receptor (beta chain) originates from a study of tumor-infiltrating lymphocytes in oesophageal squamous cell carcinoma. From the PCR reads, TCRdb called clonotypes with MiXCR, one entry per CDR3 protein. The sample lists roughly 10,000 distinct CDR3 sequences; around three fifths were seen once. The CDR3 extends over 15 amino acids. CDR1 and CDR2 (germline): MNHNS, SASEGT. The V and J ends lost 7 bases and 0 bases, in that order; junction bases with no gene match: 5. This clonotype was seen more than once but under ten times. The origin of this receptor is a female donor with esophageal squamous cell carcinoma. The sequencing sample was made of esophageal tumor tissue. This chain joins TRBV6-1 and TRBJ2-2; TRBD2 agrees at 7 bases. In DNA form, the CDR3 reads TGTGCCAGCACCGGTGGGGGGGCGAACACCGGGGAGCTGTTTTTT. It yields the protein CASTGGGANTGELFF.